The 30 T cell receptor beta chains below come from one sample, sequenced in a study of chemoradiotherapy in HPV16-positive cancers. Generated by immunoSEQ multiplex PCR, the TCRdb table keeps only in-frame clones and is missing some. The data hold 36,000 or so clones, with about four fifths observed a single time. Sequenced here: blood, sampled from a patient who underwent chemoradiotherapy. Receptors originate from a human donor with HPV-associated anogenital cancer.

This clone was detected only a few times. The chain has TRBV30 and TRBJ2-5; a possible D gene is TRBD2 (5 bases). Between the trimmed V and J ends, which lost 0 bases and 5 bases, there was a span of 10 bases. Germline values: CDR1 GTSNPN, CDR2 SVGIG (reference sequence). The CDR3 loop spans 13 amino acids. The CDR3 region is CAWSVRRGETQYF. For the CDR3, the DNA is TGTGCCTGGAGTGTACGGCGAGGGGAGACCCAGTACTTC.

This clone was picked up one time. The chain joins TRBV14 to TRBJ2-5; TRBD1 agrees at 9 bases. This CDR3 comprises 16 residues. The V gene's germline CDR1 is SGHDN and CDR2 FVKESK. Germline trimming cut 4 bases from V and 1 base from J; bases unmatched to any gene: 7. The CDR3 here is CASSPPGQGFQETQYF. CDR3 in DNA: TGTGCCAGCAGCCCCCCGGGACAGGGCTTCCAAGAGACCCAGTACTTC.

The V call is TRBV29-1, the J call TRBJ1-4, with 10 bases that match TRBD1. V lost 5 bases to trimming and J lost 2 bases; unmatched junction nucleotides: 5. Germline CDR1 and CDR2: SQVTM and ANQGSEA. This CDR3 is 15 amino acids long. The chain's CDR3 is CSVTDRGRTNEKLFF. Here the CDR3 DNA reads TGCAGCGTTACCGACAGGGGGCGGACTAATGAAAAACTGTTTTTT.

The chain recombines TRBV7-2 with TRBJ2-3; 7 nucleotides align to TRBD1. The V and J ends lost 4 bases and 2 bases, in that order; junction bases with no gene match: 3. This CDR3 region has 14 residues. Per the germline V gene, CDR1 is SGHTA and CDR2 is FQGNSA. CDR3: CASSWTGVTDTQYF. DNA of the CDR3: TGTGCCAGCAGCTGGACAGGAGTCACAGATACGCAGTATTTT.

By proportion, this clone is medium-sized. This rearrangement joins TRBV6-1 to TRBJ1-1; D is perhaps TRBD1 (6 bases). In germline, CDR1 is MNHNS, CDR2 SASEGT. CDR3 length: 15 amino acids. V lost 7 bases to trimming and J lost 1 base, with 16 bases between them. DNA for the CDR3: TGTGCCAGCAACCCCCGGGGGCAGGGGAACACTGAAGCTTTCTTT. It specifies CASNPRGQGNTEAFF.

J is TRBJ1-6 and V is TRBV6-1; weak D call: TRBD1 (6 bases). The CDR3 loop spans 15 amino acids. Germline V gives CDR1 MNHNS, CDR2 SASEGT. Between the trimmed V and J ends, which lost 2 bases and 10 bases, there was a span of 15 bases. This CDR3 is CASSEYGQRGSPLHF. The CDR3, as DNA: TGTGCCAGCAGTGAATATGGACAGAGAGGGTCACCCCTCCACTTT.

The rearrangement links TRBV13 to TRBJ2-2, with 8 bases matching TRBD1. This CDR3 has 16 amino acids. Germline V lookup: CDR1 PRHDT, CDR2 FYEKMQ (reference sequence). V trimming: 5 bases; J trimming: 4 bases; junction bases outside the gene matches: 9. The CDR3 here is CASSPQGARGTGELFF. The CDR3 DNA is TGTGCCAGCAGCCCCCAGGGGGCGCGGGGCACCGGGGAGCTGTTTTTT. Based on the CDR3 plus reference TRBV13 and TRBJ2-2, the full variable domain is AAGVIQSPRHLIKEKRETATLKCYPIPRHDTVYWYQQGPGQDPQFLISFYEKMQSDKGSIPDRFSAQQFSDYHSELNMSSLELGDSALYFCASSPQGARGTGELFFGEGSRLTVL.

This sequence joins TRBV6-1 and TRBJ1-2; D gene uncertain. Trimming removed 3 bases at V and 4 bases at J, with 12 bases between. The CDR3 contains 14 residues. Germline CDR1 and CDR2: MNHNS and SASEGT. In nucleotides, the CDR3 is TGTGCCAGCAGTGACAGGCCGCGAGCCTATGGCTACACCTTC. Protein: CASSDRPRAYGYTF.

CDR3 coding DNA: TGTGCCAGCAGCGGGGGTAATCAGCCCCAGCATTTT. Protein product: CASSGGNQPQHF. The genes are TRBV7-2 and TRBJ1-5; the D gene is possibly TRBD1 (5 bases). The CDR3 runs 12 residues. Trimming stripped 5 bases from V and 4 bases from J, with 6 bases between. CDR1 SGHTA and CDR2 FQGNSA come from the germline V gene.

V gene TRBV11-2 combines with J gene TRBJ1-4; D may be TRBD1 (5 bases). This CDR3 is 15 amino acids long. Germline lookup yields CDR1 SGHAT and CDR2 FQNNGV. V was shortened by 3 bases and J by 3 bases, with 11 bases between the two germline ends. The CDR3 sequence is CASSFWAGSNEKLFF. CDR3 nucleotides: TGTGCCAGCAGCTTTTGGGCAGGGTCTAATGAAAAACTGTTTTTT.

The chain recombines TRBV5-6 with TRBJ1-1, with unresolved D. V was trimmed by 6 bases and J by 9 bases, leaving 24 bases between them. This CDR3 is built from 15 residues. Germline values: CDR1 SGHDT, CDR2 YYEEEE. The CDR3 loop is CASTRRGFGVIQAFF. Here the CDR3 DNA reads TGTGCCAGCACCCGGCGAGGGTTCGGTGTTATACAAGCTTTCTTT. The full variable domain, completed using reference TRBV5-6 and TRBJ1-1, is DAGVTQSPTHLIKTRGQQVTLRCSPKSGHDTVSWYQQALGQGPQFIFQYYEEEERQRGNFPDRFSGHQFPNYSSELNVNALLLGDSALYLCASTRRGFGVIQAFFGQGTRLTVV.

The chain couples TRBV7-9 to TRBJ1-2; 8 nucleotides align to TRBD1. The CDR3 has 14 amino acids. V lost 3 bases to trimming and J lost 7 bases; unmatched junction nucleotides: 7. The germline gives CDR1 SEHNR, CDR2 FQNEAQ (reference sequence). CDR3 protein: CASSFAGTGGGYTF. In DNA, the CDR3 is TGTGCCAGCAGCTTCGCCGGGACAGGCGGTGGCTACACCTTC.

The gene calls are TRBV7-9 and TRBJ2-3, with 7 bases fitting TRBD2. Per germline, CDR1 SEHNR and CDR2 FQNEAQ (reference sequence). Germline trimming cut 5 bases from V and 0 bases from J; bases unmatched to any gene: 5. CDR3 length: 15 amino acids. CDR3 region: CASSPPGLSTDTQYF. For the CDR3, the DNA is TGTGCCAGCAGCCCACCGGGACTAAGCACAGATACGCAGTATTTT.

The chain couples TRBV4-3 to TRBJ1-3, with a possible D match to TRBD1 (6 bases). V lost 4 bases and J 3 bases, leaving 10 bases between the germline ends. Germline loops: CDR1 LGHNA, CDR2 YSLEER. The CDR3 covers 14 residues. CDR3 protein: CASSRGGRGNTIYF. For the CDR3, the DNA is TGCGCCAGCAGCCGAGGGGGACGTGGAAACACCATATATTTT.

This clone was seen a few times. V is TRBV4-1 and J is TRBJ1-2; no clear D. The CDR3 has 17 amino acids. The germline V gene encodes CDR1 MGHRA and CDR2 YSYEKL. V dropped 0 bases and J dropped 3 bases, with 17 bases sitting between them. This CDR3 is CASSQDHLGQLYYGYTF. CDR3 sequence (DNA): TGCGCCAGCAGCCAAGATCATCTCGGGCAGCTCTACTATGGCTACACCTTC.

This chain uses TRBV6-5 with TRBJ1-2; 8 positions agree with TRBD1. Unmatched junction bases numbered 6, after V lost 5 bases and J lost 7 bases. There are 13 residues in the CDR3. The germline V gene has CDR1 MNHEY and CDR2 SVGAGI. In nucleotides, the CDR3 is TGTGCCAGCAGTACACAGGGGGTGGGTGGCTACACCTTC. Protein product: CASSTQGVGGYTF.

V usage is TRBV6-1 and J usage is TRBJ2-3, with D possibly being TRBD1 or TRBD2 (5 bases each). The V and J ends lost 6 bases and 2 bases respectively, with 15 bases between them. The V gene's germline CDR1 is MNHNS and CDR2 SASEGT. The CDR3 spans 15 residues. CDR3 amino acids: CASRTRDQITDTQYF. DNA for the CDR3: TGTGCCAGCAGGACCCGGGACCAGATCACAGATACGCAGTATTTT.

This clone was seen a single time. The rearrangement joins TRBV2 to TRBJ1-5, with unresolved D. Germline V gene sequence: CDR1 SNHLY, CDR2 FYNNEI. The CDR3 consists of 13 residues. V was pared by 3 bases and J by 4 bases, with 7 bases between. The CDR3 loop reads CASSDGWNQPQHF. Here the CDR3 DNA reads TGTGCCAGCAGTGACGGGTGGAATCAGCCCCAGCATTTT.

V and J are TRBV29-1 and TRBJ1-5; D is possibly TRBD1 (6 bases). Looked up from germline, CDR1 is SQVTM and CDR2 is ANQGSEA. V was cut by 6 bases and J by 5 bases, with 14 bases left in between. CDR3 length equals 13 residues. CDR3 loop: CSVTTGAYQPQHF. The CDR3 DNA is TGCAGCGTAACGACAGGAGCTTATCAGCCCCAGCATTTT.

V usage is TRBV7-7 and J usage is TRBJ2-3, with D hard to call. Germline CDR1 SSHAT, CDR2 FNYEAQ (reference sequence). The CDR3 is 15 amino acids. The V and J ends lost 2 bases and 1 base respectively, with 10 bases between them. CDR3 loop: CASSLSIDRTDTQYF. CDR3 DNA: TGTGCCAGCAGCTTATCCATAGATCGCACAGATACGCAGTATTTT.

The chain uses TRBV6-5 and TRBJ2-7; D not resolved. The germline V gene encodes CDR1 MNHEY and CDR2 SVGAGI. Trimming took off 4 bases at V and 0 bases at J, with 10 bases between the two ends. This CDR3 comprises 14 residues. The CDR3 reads CASSSKMGSYEQYF. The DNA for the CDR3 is TGTGCCAGCAGTTCGAAAATGGGCTCCTACGAGCAGTACTTC.

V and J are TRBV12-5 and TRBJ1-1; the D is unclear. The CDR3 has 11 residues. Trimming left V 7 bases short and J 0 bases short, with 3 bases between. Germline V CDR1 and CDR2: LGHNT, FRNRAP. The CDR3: CASAVNTEAFF. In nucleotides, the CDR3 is TGTGCTAGTGCGGTGAACACTGAAGCTTTCTTT.

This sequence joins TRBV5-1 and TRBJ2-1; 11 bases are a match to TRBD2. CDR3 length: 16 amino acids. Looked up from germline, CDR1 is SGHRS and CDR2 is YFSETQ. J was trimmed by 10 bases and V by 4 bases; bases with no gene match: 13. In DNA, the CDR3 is TGCGCCAGCAGCCTTGGGCTAGCGGGGGGAATAATCGAGCAGTTCTTC. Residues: CASSLGLAGGIIEQFF.

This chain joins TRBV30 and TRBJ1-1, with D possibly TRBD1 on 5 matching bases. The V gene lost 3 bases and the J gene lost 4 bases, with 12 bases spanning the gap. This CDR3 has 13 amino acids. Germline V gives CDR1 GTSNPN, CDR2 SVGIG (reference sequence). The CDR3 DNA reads TGTGCCTGGAGAAAAGCGGGGGGCACTGAAGCTTTCTTT. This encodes CAWRKAGGTEAFF.

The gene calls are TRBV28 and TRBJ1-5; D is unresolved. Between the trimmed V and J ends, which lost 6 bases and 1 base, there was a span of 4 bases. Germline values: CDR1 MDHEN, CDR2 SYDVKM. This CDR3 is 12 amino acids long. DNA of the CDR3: TGTGCCAGCAGGGAAAGCAATCAGCCCCAGCATTTT. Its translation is CASRESNQPQHF.

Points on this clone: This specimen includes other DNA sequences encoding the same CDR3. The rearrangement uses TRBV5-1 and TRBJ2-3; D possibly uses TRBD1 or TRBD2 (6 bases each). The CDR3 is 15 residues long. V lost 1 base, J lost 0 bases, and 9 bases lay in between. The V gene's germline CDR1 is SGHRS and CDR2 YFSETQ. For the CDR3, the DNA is TGCGCCAGCAGCTTGAGGGGGGTGAGCACAGATACGCAGTATTTT. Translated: CASSLRGVSTDTQYF.

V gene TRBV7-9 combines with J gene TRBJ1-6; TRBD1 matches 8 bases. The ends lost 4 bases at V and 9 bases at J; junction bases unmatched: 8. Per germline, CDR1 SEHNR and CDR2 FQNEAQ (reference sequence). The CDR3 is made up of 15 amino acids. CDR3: CASSSRGQGSSPLHF. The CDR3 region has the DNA TGTGCCAGCAGCTCCCGAGGACAGGGTTCTTCACCCCTCCACTTT.

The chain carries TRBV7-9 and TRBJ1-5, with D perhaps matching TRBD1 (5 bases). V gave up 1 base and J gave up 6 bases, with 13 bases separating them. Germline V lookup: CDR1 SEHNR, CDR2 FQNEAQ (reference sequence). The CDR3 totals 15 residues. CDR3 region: CASSLDGGMAQPQHF. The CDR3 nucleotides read TGTGCCAGCAGCTTAGATGGGGGGATGGCTCAGCCCCAGCATTTT.

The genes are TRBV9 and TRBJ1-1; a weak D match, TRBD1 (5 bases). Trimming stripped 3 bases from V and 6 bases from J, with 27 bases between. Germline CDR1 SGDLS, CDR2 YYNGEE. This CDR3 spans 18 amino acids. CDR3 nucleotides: TGTGCCAGCAGCGCCAGCCACGGGGGTCGGTATCGGGAGTCTGAAGCTTTCTTT. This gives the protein CASSASHGGRYRESEAFF.

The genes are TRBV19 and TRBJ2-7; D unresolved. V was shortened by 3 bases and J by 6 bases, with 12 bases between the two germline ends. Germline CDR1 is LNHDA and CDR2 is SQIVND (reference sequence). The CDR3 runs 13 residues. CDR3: CASSILVGGEQYF. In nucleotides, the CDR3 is TGTGCCAGTAGTATCCTCGTAGGTGGCGAGCAGTACTTC.